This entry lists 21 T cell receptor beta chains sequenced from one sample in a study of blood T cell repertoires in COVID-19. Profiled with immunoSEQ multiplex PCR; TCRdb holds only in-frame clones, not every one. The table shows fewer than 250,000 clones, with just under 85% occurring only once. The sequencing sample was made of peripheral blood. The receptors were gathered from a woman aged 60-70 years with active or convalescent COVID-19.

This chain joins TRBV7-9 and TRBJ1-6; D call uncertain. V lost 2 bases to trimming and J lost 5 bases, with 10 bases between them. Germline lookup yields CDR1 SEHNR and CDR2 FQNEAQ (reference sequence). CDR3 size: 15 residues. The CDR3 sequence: CASSLKGSDNSPLHF. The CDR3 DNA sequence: TGTGCCAGCAGCTTAAAAGGGAGCGATAATTCACCCCTCCACTTT.

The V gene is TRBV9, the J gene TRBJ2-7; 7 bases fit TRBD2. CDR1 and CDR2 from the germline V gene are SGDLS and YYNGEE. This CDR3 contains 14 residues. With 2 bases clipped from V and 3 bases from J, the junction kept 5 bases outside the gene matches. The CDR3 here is CASSVGTTRYEQYF. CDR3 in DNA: TGTGCCAGCAGCGTCGGGACTACCCGCTACGAGCAGTACTTC.

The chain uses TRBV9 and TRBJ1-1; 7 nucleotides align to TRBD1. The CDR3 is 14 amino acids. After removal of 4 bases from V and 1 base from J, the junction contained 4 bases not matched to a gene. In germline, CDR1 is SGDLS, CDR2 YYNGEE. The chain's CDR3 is CASSTRDRNTEAFF. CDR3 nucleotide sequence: TGTGCCAGCAGCACCCGGGACAGGAACACTGAAGCTTTCTTT.

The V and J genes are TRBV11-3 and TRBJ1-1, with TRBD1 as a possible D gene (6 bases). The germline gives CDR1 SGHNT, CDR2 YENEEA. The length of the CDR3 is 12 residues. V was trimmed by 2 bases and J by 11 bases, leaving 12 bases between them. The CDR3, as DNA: TGTGCCAGCAGCTTATCATCAGGGGCGGCTTTCTTT. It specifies CASSLSSGAAFF.

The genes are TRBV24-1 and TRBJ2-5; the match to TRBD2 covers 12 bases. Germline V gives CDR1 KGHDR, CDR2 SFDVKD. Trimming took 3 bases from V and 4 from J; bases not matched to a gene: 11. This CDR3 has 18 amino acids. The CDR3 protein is CATSDTGLAGGFSETQYF. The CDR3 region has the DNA TGTGCCACCAGTGATACTGGGCTAGCGGGGGGGTTTTCAGAGACCCAGTACTTC.

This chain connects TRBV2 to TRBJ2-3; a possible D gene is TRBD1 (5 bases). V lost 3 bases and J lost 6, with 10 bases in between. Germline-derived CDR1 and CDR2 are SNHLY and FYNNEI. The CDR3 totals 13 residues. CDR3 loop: CASSEVQADTQYF. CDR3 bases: TGTGCCAGCAGTGAGGTACAGGCGGATACGCAGTATTTT. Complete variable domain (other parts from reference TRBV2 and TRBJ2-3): EPEVTQTPSHQVTQMGQEVILRCVPISNHLYFYWYRQILGQKVEFLVSFYNNEISEKSEIFDDQFSVERPDGSNFTLKIRSTKLEDSAMYFCASSEVQADTQYFGPGTRLTVL.

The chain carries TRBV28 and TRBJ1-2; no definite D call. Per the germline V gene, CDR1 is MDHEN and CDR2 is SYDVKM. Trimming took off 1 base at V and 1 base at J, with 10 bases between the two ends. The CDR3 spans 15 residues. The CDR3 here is CASSLSPAVNYGYTF. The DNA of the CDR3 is TGTGCCAGCAGTTTATCCCCTGCAGTTAACTATGGCTACACCTTC.

In nucleotides, the CDR3 is TGTGCCAGCATTAGCGACACCTACAATGAGCAGTTCTTC. Encoded protein: CASISDTYNEQFF. V usage is TRBV2 and J usage is TRBJ2-1, with a weak D call TRBD2 (5 bases). This CDR3 spans 13 amino acids. Germline CDR1 is SNHLY and CDR2 is FYNNEI. V dropped 7 bases and J dropped 2 bases, with 9 bases sitting between them.

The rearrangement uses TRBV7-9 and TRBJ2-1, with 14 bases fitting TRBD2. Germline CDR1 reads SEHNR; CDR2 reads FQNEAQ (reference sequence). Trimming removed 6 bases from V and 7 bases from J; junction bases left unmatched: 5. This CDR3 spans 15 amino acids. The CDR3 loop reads CASSRGTSGSNEQFF. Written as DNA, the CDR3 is TGTGCCAGCAGTCGCGGGACTAGCGGGAGTAATGAGCAGTTCTTC.

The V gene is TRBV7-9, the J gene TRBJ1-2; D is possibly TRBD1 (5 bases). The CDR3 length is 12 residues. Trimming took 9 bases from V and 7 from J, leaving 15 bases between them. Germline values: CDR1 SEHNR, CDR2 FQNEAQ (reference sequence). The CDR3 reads CASSPREVGYTF. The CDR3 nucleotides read TGTGCCAGTAGCCCCAGGGAGGTTGGCTACACCTTC. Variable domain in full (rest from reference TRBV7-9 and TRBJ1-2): DTGVSQNPRHKITKRGQNVTFRCDPISEHNRLYWYRQTLGQGPEFLTYFQNEAQLEKSRLLSDRFSAERPKGSFSTLEIQRTEQGDSAMYLCASSPREVGYTFGSGTRLTVV.

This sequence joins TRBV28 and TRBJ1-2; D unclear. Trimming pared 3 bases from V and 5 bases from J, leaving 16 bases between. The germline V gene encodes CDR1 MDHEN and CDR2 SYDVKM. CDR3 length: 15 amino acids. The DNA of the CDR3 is TGTGCCAGCAGTTTCCCCTTGGCAGGCTTATATGGCTACACCTTC. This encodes CASSFPLAGLYGYTF.

This CDR3 reads CASNRQREETQYF. The CDR3, as DNA: TGTGCCAGCAACCGGCAGCGGGAAGAGACCCAGTACTTC. The chain combines TRBV7-9 with TRBJ2-5, with a tentative D call TRBD2 (6 bases). V gave up 7 bases and J gave up 3 bases, with 12 bases separating them. Looked up from germline, CDR1 is SEHNR and CDR2 is FQNEAQ (reference sequence). There are 13 residues in the CDR3.

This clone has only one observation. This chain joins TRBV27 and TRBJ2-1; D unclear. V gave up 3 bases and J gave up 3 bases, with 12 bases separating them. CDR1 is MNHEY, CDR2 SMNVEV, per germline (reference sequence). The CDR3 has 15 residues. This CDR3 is CASSLQSGNYNEQFF. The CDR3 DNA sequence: TGTGCCAGCAGTTTGCAGTCAGGTAACTACAATGAGCAGTTCTTC.

Written as DNA, the CDR3 is TGTGCCAGCAGTGATAAGGACAGGTGGGCTTTCTTT. Protein sequence: CASSDKDRWAFF. This chain links TRBV6-1 with TRBJ1-1; 7 positions agree with TRBD1. Losses at the gene ends were 3 bases for V and 11 bases for J; bases not matched to a gene: 6. Germline CDR1 reads MNHNS; CDR2 reads SASEGT. This CDR3 has 12 amino acids.

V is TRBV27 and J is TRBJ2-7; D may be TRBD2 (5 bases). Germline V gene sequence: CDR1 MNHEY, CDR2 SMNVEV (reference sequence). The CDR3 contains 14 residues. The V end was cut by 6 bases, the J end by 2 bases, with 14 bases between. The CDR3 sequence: CASSPRSGAYEQYF. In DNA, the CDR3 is TGTGCCAGCAGCCCGAGGAGCGGAGCCTACGAGCAGTACTTC.

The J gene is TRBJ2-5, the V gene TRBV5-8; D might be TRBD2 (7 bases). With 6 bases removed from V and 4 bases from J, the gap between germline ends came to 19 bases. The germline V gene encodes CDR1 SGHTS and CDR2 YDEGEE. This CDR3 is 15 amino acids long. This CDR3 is CASNLRGASRETQYF. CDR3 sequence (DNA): TGTGCCAGCAACCTCCGGGGGGCGTCCAGAGAGACCCAGTACTTC.

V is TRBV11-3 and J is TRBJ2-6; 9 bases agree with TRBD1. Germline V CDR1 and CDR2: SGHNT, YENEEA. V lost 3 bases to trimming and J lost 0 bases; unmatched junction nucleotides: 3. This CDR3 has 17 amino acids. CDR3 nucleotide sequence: TGTGCCAGCAGCTTCGGGACAGGGAACTCTGGGGCCAACGTCCTGACTTTC. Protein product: CASSFGTGNSGANVLTF.

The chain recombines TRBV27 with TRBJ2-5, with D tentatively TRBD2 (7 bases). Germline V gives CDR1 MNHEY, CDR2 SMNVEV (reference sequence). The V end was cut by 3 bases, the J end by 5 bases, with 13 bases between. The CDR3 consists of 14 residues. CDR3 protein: CASSFRGGLETQYF. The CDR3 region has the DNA TGTGCCAGCAGTTTTAGGGGGGGCCTGGAGACCCAGTACTTC.

In DNA, the CDR3 is TGTGCCAGCAGTTTATCGTGGGGACAGGGGGGAACTGAAGCTTTCTTT. Protein sequence: CASSLSWGQGGTEAFF. The rearrangement uses TRBV27 and TRBJ1-1; 11 bases map to TRBD1. This CDR3 has 16 residues. V was pared by 0 bases and J by 5 bases, with 5 bases of the junction left unmatched. Germline CDR1 reads MNHEY; CDR2 reads SMNVEV (reference sequence).

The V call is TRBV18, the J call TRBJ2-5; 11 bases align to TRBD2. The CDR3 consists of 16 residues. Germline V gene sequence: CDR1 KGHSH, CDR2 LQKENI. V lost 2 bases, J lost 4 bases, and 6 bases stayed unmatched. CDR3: CASSPSLAGGRETQYF. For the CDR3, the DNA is TGTGCCAGCTCACCATCGCTAGCGGGGGGTAGAGAGACCCAGTACTTC.

The CDR3 bases are TGCGCCAGCAGCCAAGATGAGCTGACAGGGGCTGGCTACACCTTC. It yields the protein CASSQDELTGAGYTF. The chain links TRBV4-1 to TRBJ1-2, with 8 nucleotides matching TRBD1. The J segment lost 7 bases and the V segment lost 0 bases, leaving 7 bases of the junction unmatched. The CDR3 consists of 15 residues. Per the germline V gene, CDR1 is MGHRA and CDR2 is YSYEKL.